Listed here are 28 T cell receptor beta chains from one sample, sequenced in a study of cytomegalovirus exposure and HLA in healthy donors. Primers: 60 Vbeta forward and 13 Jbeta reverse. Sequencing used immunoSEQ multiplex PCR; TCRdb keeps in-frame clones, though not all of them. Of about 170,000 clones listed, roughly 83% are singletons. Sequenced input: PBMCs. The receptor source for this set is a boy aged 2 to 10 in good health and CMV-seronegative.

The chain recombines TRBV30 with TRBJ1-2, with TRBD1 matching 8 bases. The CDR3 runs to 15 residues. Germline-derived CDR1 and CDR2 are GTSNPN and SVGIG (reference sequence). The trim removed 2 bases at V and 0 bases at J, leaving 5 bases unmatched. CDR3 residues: CAWSPGQGSNYGYTF. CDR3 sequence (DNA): TGTGCCTGGAGTCCTGGACAGGGATCTAACTATGGCTACACCTTC.

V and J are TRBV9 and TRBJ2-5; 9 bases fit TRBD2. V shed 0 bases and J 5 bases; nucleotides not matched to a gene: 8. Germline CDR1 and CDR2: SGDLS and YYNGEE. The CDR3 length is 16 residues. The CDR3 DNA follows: TGTGCCAGCAGCGTAGGATTAGCGGGAGCGGGGGAGACCCAGTACTTC. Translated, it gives CASSVGLAGAGETQYF.

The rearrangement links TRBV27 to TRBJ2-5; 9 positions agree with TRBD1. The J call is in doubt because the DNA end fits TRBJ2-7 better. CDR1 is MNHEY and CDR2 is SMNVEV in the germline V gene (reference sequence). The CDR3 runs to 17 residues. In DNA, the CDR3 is TGTGCCAGCAGCTCTACTTCCGGGACAGGGCTTCCCTACGAGCAGTACTTC. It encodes CASSSTSGTGLPYEQYF.

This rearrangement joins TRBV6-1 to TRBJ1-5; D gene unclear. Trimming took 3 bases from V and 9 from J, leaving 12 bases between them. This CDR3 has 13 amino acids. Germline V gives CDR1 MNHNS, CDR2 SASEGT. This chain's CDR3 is CASSDNRAGPQHF. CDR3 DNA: TGTGCCAGCAGTGATAACCGGGCGGGGCCCCAGCATTTT.

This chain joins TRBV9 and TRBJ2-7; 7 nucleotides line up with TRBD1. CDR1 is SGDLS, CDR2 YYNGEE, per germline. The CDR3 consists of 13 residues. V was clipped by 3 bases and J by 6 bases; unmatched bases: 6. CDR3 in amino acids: CASSDGTVGEQYF. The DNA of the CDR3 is TGTGCCAGCAGCGATGGGACAGTAGGCGAGCAGTACTTC.

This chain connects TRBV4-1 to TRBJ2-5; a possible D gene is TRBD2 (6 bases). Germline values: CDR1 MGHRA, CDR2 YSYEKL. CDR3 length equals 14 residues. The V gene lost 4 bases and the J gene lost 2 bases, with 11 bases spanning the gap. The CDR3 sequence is CASSLRDFQETQYF. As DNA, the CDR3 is TGCGCCAGCAGCCTCCGGGACTTTCAAGAGACCCAGTACTTC.

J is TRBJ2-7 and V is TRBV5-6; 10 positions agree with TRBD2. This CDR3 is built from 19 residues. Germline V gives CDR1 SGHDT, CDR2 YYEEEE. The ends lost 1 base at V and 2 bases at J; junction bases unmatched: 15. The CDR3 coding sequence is TGTGCCAGCAGCTTGCGCTGGTGGGCTAGCGGGAGACAAGCCTACGAGCAGTACTTC. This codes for CASSLRWWASGRQAYEQYF.

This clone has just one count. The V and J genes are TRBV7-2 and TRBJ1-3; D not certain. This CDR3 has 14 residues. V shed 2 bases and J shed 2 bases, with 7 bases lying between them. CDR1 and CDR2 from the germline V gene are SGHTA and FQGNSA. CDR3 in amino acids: CASSLSGTGNTIYF. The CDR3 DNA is TGTGCCAGCAGCTTATCCGGGACTGGAAACACCATATATTTT.

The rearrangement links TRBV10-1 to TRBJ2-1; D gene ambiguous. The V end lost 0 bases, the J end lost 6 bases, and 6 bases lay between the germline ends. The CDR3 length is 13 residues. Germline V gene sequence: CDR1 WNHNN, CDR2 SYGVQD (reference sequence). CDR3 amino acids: CASSESMANEQFF. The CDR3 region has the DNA TGCGCCAGCAGTGAGTCAATGGCCAATGAGCAGTTCTTC.

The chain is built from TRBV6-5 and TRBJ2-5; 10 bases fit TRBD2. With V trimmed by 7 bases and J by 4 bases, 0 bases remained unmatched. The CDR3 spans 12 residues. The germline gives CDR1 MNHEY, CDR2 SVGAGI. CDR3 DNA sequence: TGTGCCAGCACTAGCGGGGGAGAGACCCAGTACTTC. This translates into CASTSGGETQYF.

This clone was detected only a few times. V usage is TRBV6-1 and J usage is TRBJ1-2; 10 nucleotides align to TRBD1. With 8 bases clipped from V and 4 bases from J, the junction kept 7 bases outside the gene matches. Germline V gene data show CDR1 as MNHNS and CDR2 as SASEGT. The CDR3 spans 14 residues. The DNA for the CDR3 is TGTGCCAGCTCGGAGACAGGGGGCGGCTATGGCTACACCTTC. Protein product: CASSETGGGYGYTF.

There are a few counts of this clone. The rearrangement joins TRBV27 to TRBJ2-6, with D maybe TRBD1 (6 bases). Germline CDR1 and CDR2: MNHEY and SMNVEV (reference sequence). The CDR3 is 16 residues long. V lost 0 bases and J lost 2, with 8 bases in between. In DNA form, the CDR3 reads TGTGCCAGCAGTTTATCGGGGGACACTGGGGCCAACGTCCTGACTTTC. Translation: CASSLSGDTGANVLTF.

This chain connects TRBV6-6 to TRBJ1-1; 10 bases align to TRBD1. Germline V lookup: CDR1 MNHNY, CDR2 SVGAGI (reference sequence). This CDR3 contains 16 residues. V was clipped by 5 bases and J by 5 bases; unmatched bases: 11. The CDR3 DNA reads TGTGCCAGCAGTGGGGGACAGGGGAGGTTTGGGACTGAAGCTTTCTTT. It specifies CASSGGQGRFGTEAFF.

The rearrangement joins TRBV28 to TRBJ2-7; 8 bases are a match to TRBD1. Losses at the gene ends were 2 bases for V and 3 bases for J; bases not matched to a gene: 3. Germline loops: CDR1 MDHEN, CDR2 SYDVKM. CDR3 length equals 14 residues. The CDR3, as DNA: TGTGCCAGCAGTTTAGGACAGGGAAACTACGAGCAGTACTTC. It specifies CASSLGQGNYEQYF. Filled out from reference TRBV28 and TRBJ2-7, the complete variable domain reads DVKVTQSSRYLVKRTGEKVFLECVQDMDHENMFWYRQDPGLGLRLIYFSYDVKMKEKGDIPEGYSVSREKKERFSLILESASTNQTSMYLCASSLGQGNYEQYFGPGTRLTVT.

The CDR3 sequence: CASSAGKGNTIYF. DNA of the CDR3: TGTGCCAGCAGTGCGGGGAAAGGAAACACCATATATTTT. The V call is TRBV6-5, the J call TRBJ1-3; D is unclear. Germline CDR1 and CDR2: MNHEY and SVGAGI. This CDR3 contains 13 residues. Trimming took 5 bases from V and 4 from J, leaving 9 bases between them.

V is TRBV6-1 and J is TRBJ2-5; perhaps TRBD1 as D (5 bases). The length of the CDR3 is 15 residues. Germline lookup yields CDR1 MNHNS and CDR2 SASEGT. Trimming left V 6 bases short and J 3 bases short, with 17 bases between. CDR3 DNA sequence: TGTGCCAGCAGGACCACTTTGGGGCCCAAAGAGACCCAGTACTTC. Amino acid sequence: CASRTTLGPKETQYF.

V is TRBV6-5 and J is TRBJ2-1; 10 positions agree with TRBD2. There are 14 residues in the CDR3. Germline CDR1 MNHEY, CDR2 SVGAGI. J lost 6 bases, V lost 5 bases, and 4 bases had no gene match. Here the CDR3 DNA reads TGTGCCAGCAGTGACTTAGCGGGAGGCAATGAGCAGTTCTTC. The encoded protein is CASSDLAGGNEQFF.

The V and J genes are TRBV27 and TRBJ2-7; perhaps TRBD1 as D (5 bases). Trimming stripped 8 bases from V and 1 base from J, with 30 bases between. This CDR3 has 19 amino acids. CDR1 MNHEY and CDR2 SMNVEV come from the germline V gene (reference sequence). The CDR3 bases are TGTGCCAGCCTACTAAACAAGAGTGACCTAAAAGGGGAATCCTACGAGCAGTACGTC. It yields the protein CASLLNKSDLKGESYEQYV.

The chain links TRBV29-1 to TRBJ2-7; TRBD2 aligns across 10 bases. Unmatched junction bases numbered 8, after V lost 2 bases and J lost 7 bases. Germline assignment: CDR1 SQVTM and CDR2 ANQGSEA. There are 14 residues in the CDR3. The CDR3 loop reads CSVEWSSGSREQYF. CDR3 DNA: TGCAGCGTTGAATGGTCTAGCGGGAGTCGGGAGCAGTACTTC.

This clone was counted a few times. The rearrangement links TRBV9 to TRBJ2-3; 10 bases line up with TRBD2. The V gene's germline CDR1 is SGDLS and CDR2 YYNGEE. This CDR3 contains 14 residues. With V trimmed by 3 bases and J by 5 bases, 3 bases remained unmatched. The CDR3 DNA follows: TGTGCCAGCAGCGCTAGCGGGGGAATAGATACGCAGTATTTT. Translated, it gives CASSASGGIDTQYF.

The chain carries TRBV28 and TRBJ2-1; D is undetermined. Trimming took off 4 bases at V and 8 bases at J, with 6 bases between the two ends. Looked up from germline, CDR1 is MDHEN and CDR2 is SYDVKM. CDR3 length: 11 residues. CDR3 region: CASSSSDEQFF. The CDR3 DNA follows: TGTGCCAGCAGTTCCAGTGATGAGCAGTTCTTC.

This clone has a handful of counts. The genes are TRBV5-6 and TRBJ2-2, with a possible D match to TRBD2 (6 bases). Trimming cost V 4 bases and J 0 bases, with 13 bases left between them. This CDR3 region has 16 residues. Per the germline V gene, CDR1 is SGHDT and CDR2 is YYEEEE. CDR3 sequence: CASSPEGTSNTGELFF. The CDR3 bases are TGTGCCAGCAGCCCGGAGGGGACTTCGAACACCGGGGAGCTGTTTTTT. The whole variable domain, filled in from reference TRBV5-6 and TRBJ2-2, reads DAGVTQSPTHLIKTRGQQVTLRCSPKSGHDTVSWYQQALGQGPQFIFQYYEEEERQRGNFPDRFSGHQFPNYSSELNVNALLLGDSALYLCASSPEGTSNTGELFFGEGSRLTVL.

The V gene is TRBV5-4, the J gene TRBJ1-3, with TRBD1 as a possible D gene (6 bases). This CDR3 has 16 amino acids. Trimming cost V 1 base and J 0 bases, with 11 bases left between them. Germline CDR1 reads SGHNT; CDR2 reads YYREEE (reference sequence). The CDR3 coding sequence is TGTGCCAGCAGCTTGCCGACAGGCTCCTCTGGAAACACCATATATTTT. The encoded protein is CASSLPTGSSGNTIYF.

CDR3 nucleotide sequence: TGTGCCAGCAGTTTTATCGGACTAGCGGGCGGGCAGTTCTTC. It codes for CASSFIGLAGGQFF. V gene TRBV27 combines with J gene TRBJ2-1; 11 bases fit TRBD2. Germline trimming cut 3 bases from V and 12 bases from J; bases unmatched to any gene: 7. Germline V lookup: CDR1 MNHEY, CDR2 SMNVEV (reference sequence). The CDR3 sequence is 14 residues long.

Here the CDR3 DNA reads TGCAGCGCAAGACAGGCAGGCATGAACACTGAAGCTTTCTTT. Encoded protein: CSARQAGMNTEAFF. This chain links TRBV29-1 with TRBJ1-1; D is perhaps TRBD1 (6 bases). The germline V gene has CDR1 SQVTM and CDR2 ANQGSEA. This CDR3 is built from 14 residues. V dropped 7 bases and J dropped 0 bases, with 15 bases sitting between them.

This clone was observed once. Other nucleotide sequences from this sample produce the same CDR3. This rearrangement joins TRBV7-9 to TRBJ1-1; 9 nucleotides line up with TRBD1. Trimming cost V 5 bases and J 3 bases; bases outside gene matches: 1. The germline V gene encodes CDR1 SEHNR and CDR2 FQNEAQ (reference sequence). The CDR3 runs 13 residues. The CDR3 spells CASSRTGDTEAFF. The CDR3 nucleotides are TGTGCCAGCAGCCGGACAGGGGACACTGAAGCTTTCTTT.

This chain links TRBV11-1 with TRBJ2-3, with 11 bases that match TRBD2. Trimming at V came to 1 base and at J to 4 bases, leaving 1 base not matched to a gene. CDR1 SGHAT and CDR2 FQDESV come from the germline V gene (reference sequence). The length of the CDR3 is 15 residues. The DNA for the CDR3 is TGTGCCAGCAGCTTAGTAGCGGGAGGGTCAGATACGCAGTATTTT. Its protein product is CASSLVAGGSDTQYF.

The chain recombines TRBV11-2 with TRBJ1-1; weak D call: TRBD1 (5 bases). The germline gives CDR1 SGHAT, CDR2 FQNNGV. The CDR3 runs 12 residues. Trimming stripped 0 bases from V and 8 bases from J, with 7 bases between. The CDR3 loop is CASSLDQGEAFF. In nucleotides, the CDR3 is TGTGCCAGCAGCTTAGATCAGGGAGAAGCTTTCTTT.